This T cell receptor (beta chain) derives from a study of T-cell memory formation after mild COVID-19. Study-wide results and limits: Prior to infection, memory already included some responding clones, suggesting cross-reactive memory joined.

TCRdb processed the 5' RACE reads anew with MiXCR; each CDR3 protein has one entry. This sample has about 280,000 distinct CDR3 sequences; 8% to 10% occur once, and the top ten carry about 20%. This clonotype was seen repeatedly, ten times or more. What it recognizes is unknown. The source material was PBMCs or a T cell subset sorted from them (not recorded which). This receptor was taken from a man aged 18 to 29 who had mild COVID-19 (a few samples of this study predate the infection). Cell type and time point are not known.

As DNA, the CDR3 is TGCGCCAGCAGCTTGACAGCACAGGGGAACACTGAAGCTTTCTTT. It specifies CASSLTAQGNTEAFF. This sequence joins TRBV5-1 and TRBJ1-1, with D possibly matching TRBD1 (6 bases). Germline V CDR1 and CDR2: SGHRS, YFSETQ. The CDR3 loop spans 15 amino acids. V dropped 1 base and J dropped 1 base, with 11 bases sitting between them.